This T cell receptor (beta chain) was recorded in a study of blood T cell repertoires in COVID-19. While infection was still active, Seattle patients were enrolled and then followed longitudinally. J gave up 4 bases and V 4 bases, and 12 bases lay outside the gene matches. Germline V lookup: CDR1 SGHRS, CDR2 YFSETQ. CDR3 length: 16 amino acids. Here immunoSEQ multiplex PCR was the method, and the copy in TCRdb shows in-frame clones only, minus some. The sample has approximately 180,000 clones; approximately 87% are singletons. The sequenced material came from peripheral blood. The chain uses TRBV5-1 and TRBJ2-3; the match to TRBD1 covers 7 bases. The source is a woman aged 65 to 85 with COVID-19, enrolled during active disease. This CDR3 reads CASSQNRGMLADTQYF. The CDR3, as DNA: TGCGCCAGCAGCCAAAACAGGGGAATGCTTGCAGATACGCAGTATTTT.